Detailed here is one TCR beta chain. This receptor's antigen is unknown. This sample is part of a study of diagnostic markers for celiac disease (TCRdb year 2020). The reads were generated on an Illumina MiSeq. TCRdb reprocessed the reads into one record per CDR3 protein sequence, lacking DNA. For this sample, the table gives a few hundred distinct CDR3 sequences. 46% of the sample belongs to the ten largest clones. From its cysteine to its phenylalanine, the CDR3 spans 15 amino acids. No coding sequence is recorded. Sequences MNHEY (CDR1) and SMNVEV (CDR2) are obtained from the germline V gene (reference sequence).

The TCR comes from a human donor. This table probably holds off-target reads from a library built for another chain. This receptor chain uses TRBV27 and TRBJ1-5; TCRdb indicates TRBD1, and absent DNA this call remains unverified. Sequenced material: either unsorted cells or a sorted T cell fraction (not recorded which). Here the CDR3 is given as CASSYGGGSNQPQHF.